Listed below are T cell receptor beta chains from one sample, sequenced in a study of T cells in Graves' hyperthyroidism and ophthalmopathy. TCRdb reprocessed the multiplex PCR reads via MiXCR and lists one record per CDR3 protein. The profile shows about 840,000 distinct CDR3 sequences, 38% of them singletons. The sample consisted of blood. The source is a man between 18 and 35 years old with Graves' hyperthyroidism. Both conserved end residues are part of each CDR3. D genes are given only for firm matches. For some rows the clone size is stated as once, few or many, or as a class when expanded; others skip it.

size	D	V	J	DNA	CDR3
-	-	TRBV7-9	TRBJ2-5	TGTGCCAGCAGATCGGACATCCAAGAGACCCAGTACTTC	CASRSDIQETQYF
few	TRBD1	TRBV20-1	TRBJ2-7	TGCAGTGCTTGCCGGGACAGGGACTCCTACGAGCAGTACTTC	CSACRDRDSYEQYF
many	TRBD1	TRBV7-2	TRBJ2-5	TGTGCCAGCAGCTTAGCCACGGGACAGAACACCCAGTACTTC	CASSLATGQNTQYF
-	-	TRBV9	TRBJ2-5	TGTGCCAGCAGCGTAGGTGGAGGAGGGATCGGAGAGACCCAGTACTTC	CASSVGGGGIGETQYF
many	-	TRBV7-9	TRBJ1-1	TGTGCCAGCAGCTTTGGCAGTACGAACACTGAAGCTTTCTTT	CASSFGSTNTEAFF
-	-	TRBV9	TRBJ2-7	TGTGCCAGCAGCGTAGACAGTTTGAGGTACGAGCAGTACTTC	CASSVDSLRYEQYF
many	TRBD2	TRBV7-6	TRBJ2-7	TGTGCCAGCAGCTTAAGTGGCGGCGGGAGGGGCCACGAGCAGTACTTC	CASSLSGGGRGHEQYF
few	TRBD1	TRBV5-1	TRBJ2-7	TGCGCCAGCGGGACGTGGGACAGGGAAGAGCAGTACTTC	CASGTWDREEQYF
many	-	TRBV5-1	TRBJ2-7	TGCGCCAGCAGCGGTATGACGGGCTCCTACGAGCAGTACTTC	CASSGMTGSYEQYF
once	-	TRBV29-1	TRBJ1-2	TGCAGCGTTGAAAATGCGGGCAGTTCGGCCAACTATGGCTACACCTTC	CSVENAGSSANYGYTF
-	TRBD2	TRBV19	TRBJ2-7	TGTGCCAGTAGTATAGGACCTAGCGGGAGGCAATCCTACGAGCAGTACTTC	CASSIGPSGRQSYEQYF
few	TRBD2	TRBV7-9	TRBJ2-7	TGTGCCAGCAGCAAGGGGATAGCGGGAGAACCCGAGCAGTACTTC	CASSKGIAGEPEQYF
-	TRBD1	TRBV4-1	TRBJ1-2	TGCGCCAGCAGCCAGCACCCGGGACAGGGGGACTATGGCTACACCTTC	CASSQHPGQGDYGYTF
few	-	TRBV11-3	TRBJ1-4	TGTGCCAGCAGCATGGGGATACCAACAGGTGTCGGTGAAAAACTGTTTTTT	CASSMGIPTGVGEKLFF
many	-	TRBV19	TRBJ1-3	TGTGCCAGTAGTATGGGGGACAACTCTGGAAACACCATATATTTT	CASSMGDNSGNTIYF
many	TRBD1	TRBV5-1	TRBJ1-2	TGCGCCAGCAGCTTGGGACAGGGGGCAAATGGCTACACCTTC	CASSLGQGANGYTF
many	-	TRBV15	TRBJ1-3	TGTGCCACCAGCAGAGATGGAAACACCATATATTTT	CATSRDGNTIYF
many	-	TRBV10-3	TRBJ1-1	TGTGCCATCAGTGCCGAAGGAGCTTTGAACACTGAAGCTTTCTTT	CAISAEGALNTEAFF
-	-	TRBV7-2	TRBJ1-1	TGTGCCAGCAGCTCCCCGACAGGAGCTGAAGCTTTCTTT	CASSSPTGAEAFF
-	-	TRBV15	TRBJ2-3	TGTGCCACCCTCGCCGGAGGGGGCCCACCCACAGATACGCAGTATTTT	CATLAGGGPPTDTQYF
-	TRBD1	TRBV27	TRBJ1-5	TGTGCCAGCAGTCCCGCGGGGGCCAGGGGGTCGCGACAGCCCCAGCATTTT	CASSPAGARGSRQPQHF
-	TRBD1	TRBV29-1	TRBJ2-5	TGCAGCGCGGACAGGGCTGGAGAAGAGACCCAGTACTTC	CSADRAGEETQYF
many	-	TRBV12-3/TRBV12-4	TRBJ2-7	TGTGCAACCTTGGGGTTAACCAACGAGCAGTACTTC	CATLGLTNEQYF
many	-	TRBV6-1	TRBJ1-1	TGTGCCAGCAAGGACAGTGAAGCTTTCTTT	CASKDSEAFF
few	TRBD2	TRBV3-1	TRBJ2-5	TGTGCCAGCAGCCAAGACGAAGCGGGAGGTGGAGAGACCCAGTACTTC	CASSQDEAGGGETQYF
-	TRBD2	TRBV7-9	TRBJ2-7	TGTGCCAGCAGCGCCACCCCGGCGGGGGGCCGCTACGAGCAGTACTTC	CASSATPAGGRYEQYF
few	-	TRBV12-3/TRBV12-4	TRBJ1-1	TGTGCCAGCCGGACGGGGATTCGGACTGAAGCTTTCTTT	CASRTGIRTEAFF
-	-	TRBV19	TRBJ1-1	TGTGCCAGCCGTAAGGGTCAGAGCACTGAAGCTTTCTTT	CASRKGQSTEAFF
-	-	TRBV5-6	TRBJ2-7	TGTGCCAGCAGCTTGGAGCAGAATCCCTACGAGCAGTACTTC	CASSLEQNPYEQYF
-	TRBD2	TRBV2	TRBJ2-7	TGTGCCAGCAGTCTTCTCGGGACTAGCGGGATCCGAACCTACGAGCAGTACTTC	CASSLLGTSGIRTYEQYF
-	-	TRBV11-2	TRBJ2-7	TGTGCCAGCAGCTTGGCAGGAGATATAGCCTACGAGCAGTACTTC	CASSLAGDIAYEQYF
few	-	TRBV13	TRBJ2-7	TGTGCCAGCAGCTTAGAATCTAACGAGCAGTACTTC	CASSLESNEQYF
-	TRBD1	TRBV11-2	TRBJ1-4	TGTGCCAGCAGCTCAGGACAGGATCCTGATGAAAAACTGTTTTTT	CASSSGQDPDEKLFF
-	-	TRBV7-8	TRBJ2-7	TGTGCCAGCAGCCCTCCAGGGTTAGGAGAGCAGTACTTC	CASSPPGLGEQYF
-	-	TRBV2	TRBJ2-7	TGTGCCAGCAGTGCCGCTTCACGAGGATCCTACGAGCAGTACTTC	CASSAASRGSYEQYF
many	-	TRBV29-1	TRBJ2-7	TGCAGCGTTGCCCCCCCTGACAGGCGAGACGAGCAGTACTTC	CSVAPPDRRDEQYF
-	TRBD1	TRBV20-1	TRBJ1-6	TGCAGTGCCCCGGACAGGGGGAGAGGGAATTCACCCCTCCACTTT	CSAPDRGRGNSPLHF
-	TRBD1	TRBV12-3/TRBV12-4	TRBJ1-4	TGTGCCAGCAGAACGCTCGGACAGGATGGTGAAAAACTGTTTTTT	CASRTLGQDGEKLFF
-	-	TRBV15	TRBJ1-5	TGTGCCAGCTCACCAACGGTAGGCAATCAGCCCCAGCATTTT	CASSPTVGNQPQHF
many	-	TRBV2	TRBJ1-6	TGTGCCAGCAGTGATCTGAGGGTTGGTAATTCACCCCTCCACTTT	CASSDLRVGNSPLHF
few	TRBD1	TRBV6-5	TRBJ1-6	TGTGCCAGCAGTTCCTCAGGGGGATCCTATAATTCACCCCTCCACTTT	CASSSSGGSYNSPLHF